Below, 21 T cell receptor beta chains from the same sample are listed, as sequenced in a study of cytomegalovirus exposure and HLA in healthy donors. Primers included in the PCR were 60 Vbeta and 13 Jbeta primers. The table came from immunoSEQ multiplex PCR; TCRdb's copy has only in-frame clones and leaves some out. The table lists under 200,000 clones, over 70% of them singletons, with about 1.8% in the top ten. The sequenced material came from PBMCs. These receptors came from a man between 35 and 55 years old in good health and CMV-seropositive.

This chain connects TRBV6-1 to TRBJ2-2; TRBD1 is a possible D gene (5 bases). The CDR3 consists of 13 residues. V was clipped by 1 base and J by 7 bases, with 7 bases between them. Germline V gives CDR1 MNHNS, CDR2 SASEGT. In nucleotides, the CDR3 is TGTGCCAGCAGTGAAGACAGGTTCGGGGAGCTGTTTTTT. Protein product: CASSEDRFGELFF.

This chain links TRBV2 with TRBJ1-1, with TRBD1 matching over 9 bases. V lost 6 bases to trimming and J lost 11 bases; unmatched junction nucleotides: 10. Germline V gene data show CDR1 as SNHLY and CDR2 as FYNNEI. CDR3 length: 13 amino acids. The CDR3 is CASSASRDRAAFF. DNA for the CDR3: TGTGCCAGCAGCGCGTCCCGGGACAGGGCTGCTTTCTTT.

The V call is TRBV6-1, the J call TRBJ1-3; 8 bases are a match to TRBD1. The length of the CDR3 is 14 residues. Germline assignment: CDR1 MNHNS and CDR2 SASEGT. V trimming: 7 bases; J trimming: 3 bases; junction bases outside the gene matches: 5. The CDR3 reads CASTLGTGGNTIYF. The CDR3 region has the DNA TGTGCCAGCACCCTCGGGACAGGTGGAAACACCATATATTTT.

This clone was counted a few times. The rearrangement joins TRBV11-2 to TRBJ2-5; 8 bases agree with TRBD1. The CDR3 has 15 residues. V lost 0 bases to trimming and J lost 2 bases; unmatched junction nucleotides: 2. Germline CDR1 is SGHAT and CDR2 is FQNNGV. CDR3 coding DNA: TGTGCCAGCAGCTTAGAACGGACAGGGCAAGAGACCCAGTACTTC. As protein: CASSLERTGQETQYF.

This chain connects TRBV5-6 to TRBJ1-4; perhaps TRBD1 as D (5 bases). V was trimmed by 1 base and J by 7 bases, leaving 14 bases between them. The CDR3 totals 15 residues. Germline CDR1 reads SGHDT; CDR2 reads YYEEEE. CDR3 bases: TGTGCCAGCAGCTTGATGGGGGGGTCTGGTGAAAAACTGTTTTTT. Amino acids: CASSLMGGSGEKLFF.

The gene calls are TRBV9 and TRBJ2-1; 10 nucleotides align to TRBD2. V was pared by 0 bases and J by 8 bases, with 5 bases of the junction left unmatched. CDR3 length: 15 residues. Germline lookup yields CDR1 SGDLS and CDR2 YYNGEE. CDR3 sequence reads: CASSVEAGGNHEQFF. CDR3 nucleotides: TGTGCCAGCAGCGTAGAAGCGGGAGGGAACCATGAGCAGTTCTTC. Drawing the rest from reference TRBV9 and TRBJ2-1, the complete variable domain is DSGVTQTPKHLITATGQRVTLRCSPRSGDLSVYWYQQSLDQGLQFLIQYYNGEERAKGNILERFSAQQFPDLHSELNLSSLELGDSALYFCASSVEAGGNHEQFFGPGTRLTVL.

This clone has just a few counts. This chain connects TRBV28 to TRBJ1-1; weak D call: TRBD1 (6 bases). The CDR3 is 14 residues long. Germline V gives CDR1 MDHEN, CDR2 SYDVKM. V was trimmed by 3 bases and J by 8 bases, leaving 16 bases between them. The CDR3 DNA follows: TGTGCCAGCAGTTTCCTCCTCTCTAGGGGGGAAGCTTTCTTT. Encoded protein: CASSFLLSRGEAFF. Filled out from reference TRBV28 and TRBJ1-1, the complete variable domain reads DVKVTQSSRYLVKRTGEKVFLECVQDMDHENMFWYRQDPGLGLRLIYFSYDVKMKEKGDIPEGYSVSREKKERFSLILESASTNQTSMYLCASSFLLSRGEAFFGQGTRLTVV.

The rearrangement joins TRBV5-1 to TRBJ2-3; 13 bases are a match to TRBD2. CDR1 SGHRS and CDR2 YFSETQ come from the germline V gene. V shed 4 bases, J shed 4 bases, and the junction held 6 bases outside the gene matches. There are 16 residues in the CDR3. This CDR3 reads CASSPGLAGSPDTQYF. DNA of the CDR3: TGCGCCAGCAGCCCGGGACTAGCGGGATCCCCAGATACGCAGTATTTT. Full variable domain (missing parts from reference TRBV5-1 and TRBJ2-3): KAGVTQTPRYLIKTRGQQVTLSCSPISGHRSVSWYQQTPGQGLQFLFEYFSETQRNKGNFPGRFSGRQFSNSRSEMNVSTLELGDSALYLCASSPGLAGSPDTQYFGPGTRLTVL.

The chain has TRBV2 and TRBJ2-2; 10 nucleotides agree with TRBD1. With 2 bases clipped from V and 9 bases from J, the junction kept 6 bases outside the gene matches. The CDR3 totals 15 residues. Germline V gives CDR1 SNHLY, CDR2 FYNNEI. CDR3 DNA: TGTGCCAGCAGTGAAAGTGGGACAGGGGTCCGGGAGCTGTTTTTT. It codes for CASSESGTGVRELFF.

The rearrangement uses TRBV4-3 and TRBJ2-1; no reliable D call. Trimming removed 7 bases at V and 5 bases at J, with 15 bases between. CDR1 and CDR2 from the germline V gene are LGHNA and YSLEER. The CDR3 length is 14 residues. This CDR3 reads CASTPTLGNNEQFF. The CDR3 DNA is TGCGCCAGCACCCCCACGCTAGGAAACAATGAGCAGTTCTTC.

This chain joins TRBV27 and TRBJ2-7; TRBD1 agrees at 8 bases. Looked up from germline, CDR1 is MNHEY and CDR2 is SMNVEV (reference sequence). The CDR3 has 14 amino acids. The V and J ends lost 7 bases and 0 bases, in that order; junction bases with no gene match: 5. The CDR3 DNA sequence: TGTGCCAGCATGAGGACAGGGTCCTCCTACGAGCAGTACTTC. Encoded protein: CASMRTGSSYEQYF.

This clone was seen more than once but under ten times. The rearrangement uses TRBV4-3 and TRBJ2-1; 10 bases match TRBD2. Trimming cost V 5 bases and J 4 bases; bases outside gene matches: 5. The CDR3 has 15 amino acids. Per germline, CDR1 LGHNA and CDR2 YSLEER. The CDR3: CASSDRTSGYNEQFF. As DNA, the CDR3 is TGCGCCAGCAGCGATAGGACTAGCGGATACAATGAGCAGTTCTTC.

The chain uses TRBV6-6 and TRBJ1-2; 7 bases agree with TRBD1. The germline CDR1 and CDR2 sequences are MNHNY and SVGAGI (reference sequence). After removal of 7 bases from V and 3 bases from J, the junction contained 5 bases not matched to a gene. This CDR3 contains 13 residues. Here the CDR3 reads CASNSDRYYGYTF. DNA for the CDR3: TGTGCCAGCAACTCGGACAGGTACTATGGCTACACCTTC.

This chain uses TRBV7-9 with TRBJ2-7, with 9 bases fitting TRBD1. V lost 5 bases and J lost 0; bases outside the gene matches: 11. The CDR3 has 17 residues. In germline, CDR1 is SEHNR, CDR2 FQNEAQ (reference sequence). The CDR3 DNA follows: TGTGCCAGCAGCCCTACTACCCGGACAGGGGTCTCCTACGAGCAGTACTTC. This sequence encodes CASSPTTRTGVSYEQYF.

Written as DNA, the CDR3 is TGTGCCAGCAGACCAGGGGGCGCAGACTATGGCTACACCTTC. The encoded protein is CASRPGGADYGYTF. The chain has TRBV6-6 and TRBJ1-2; 8 nucleotides align to TRBD1. Trimming cost V 6 bases and J 3 bases; bases outside gene matches: 6. The CDR3 totals 14 residues. Germline V gene lookup returns CDR1 MNHNY and CDR2 SVGAGI (reference sequence).

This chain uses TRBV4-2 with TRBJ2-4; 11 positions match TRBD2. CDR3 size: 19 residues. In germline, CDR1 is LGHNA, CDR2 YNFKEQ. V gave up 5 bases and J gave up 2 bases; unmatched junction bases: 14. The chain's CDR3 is CASSYQVALAGGSKNIQYF. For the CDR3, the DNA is TGTGCCAGCAGCTACCAAGTGGCGCTAGCGGGGGGATCCAAAAACATTCAGTACTTC.

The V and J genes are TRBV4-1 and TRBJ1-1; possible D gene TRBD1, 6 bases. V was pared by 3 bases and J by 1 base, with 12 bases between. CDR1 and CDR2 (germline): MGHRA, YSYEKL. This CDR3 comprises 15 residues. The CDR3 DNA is TGCGCCAGCAGCCAGATGACAGGTTGGAACACTGAAGCTTTCTTT. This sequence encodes CASSQMTGWNTEAFF.

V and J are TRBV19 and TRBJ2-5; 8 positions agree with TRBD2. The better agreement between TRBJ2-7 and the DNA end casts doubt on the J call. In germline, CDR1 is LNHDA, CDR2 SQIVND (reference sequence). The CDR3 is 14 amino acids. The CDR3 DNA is TGTGCCAGTAGGCGGGAGGCCACCTCCTACGAGCAGTACTTC. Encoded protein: CASRREATSYEQYF.

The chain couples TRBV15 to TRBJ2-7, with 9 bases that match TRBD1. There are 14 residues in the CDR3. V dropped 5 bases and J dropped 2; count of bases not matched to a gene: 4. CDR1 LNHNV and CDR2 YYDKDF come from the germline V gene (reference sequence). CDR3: CATSHRDRAYEQYF. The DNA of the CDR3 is TGTGCCACCAGCCACCGGGACAGGGCCTACGAGCAGTACTTC.

As DNA, the CDR3 is TGTGCCAGCAGTGGGGCCTATGAGCAGTTCTTC. The encoded protein is CASSGAYEQFF. The V gene is TRBV2, the J gene TRBJ2-1; D not certain. Between the trimmed V and J ends, which lost 4 bases and 8 bases, there was a span of 6 bases. The CDR3 contains 11 residues. The germline gives CDR1 SNHLY, CDR2 FYNNEI.

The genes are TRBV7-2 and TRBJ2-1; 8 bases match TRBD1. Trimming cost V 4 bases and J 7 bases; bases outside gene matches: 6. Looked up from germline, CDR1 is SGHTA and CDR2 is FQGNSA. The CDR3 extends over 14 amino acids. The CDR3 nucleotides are TGTGCCAGCAGCTATAGCAGACAGGGGAATGAGCAGTTCTTC. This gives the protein CASSYSRQGNEQFF.